The next 9 T cell receptor beta chains were all read from a single sample in a study of cytomegalovirus exposure and HLA in healthy donors. Vbeta (60) and Jbeta (13) primers were used in the PCR. Clones were sequenced by immunoSEQ multiplex PCR, and TCRdb holds only the in-frame ones, with some missing. The sample has about 76,000 clones, roughly 80% seen once. Sequenced input: PBMCs. These receptor sequences come from a woman aged 30 to 39 in good health and CMV-seronegative.

V and J are TRBV5-4 and TRBJ2-7; 7 nucleotides line up with TRBD2. Germline CDR1 SGHNT, CDR2 YYREEE (reference sequence). V lost 3 bases, J lost 3 bases, and 3 bases stayed unmatched. The CDR3 contains 13 residues. CDR3 region: CASSWDYDYEQYF. The CDR3 DNA follows: TGTGCCAGCAGCTGGGACTACGACTACGAGCAGTACTTC.

With respect to this clone: The junction does not match germline at one end; this may be a read error. The chain recombines TRBV5-1 with TRBJ1-1; D call uncertain. This CDR3 is built from 14 residues. The germline V gene has CDR1 SGHRS and CDR2 YFSETQ. This CDR3 reads CAGSLARGNTEAFF. CDR3 nucleotide sequence: TGCGCCGGCAGCTTGGCCCGGGGGAACACTGAAGCTTTCTTT.

The chain joins TRBV28 to TRBJ1-4, with 8 bases lining up with TRBD1. Germline lookup yields CDR1 MDHEN and CDR2 SYDVKM. The V segment lost 7 bases and the J segment 7 bases; nucleotides outside the gene matches: 8. This CDR3 is 14 amino acids long. DNA for the CDR3: TGTGCCAGCATCGACAGGGGCCGAGGTGAAAAACTGTTTTTT. It yields the protein CASIDRGRGEKLFF.

The V gene is TRBV2, the J gene TRBJ1-5; possible D gene TRBD1, 6 bases. Trimming removed 2 bases from V and 0 bases from J, with 14 bases in between. The length of the CDR3 is 17 residues. CDR1 and CDR2 from the germline V gene are SNHLY and FYNNEI. The CDR3 sequence: CASSEPRGKYSNQPQHF. CDR3 bases: TGTGCCAGCAGTGAACCGAGGGGGAAGTATAGCAATCAGCCCCAGCATTTT.

The rearrangement joins TRBV9 to TRBJ2-7; D might be TRBD1 (6 bases). The V gene's germline CDR1 is SGDLS and CDR2 YYNGEE. The CDR3 runs to 14 residues. V shed 0 bases and J shed 2 bases, with 9 bases lying between them. CDR3: CASSVGTEPYEQYF. For the CDR3, the DNA is TGTGCCAGCAGCGTAGGGACAGAGCCCTACGAGCAGTACTTC.

The chain is built from TRBV4-2 and TRBJ2-5, with D possibly being TRBD2 (6 bases). The last part of the DNA fits TRBJ2-7 better; the J call may be wrong. The CDR3 has 15 amino acids. Germline CDR1 LGHNA, CDR2 YNFKEQ. The CDR3 sequence is CASSQDLAHFYEQYF. The CDR3 region has the DNA TGTGCCAGCAGCCAAGACCTAGCGCATTTCTACGAGCAGTACTTC.

The chain joins TRBV19 to TRBJ2-4; the D gene is possibly TRBD2 (6 bases). CDR3 length: 13 amino acids. Germline CDR1 reads LNHDA; CDR2 reads SQIVND (reference sequence). Trimming cost V 10 bases and J 2 bases, with 12 bases left between them. The CDR3 nucleotides are TGTGCCACCCAGGCGGGGACCAAAAACATTCAGTACTTC. This codes for CATQAGTKNIQYF.

The chain uses TRBV28 and TRBJ1-2; no reliable D call. Per the germline V gene, CDR1 is MDHEN and CDR2 is SYDVKM. The CDR3 is 12 residues long. With 6 bases removed from V and 3 bases from J, the gap between germline ends came to 8 bases. This CDR3 reads CASSPRYYGYTF. CDR3 DNA sequence: TGTGCCAGCAGCCCACGGTACTATGGCTACACCTTC.

This clone was detected only once. This chain's CDR3 is CASSLRGQPQHF. In DNA, the CDR3 is TGTGCCAGCAGTTTACGGGGGCAGCCCCAGCATTTT. The gene calls are TRBV28 and TRBJ1-5, with D possibly being TRBD1 (5 bases). V lost 2 bases, J lost 7 bases, and 6 bases lay in between. CDR3 length: 12 amino acids. CDR1 and CDR2 from the germline V gene are MDHEN and SYDVKM.